The text below deals with one T cell receptor beta chain. Its specificity is unknown. Time point meaning: late sampling 161 to 241 days after vaccination in three convalescent patients. As to treatment: roughly ten-day PBMC culture with coronavirus spike peptide pools or control peptides (ViraFEST assay). Following a culture period (10 days), negative selection was used to isolate CD4+ T cells. The data stem from a study of vaccination and CD4 T cells after COVID-19. Across the whole study: From HCoV-229E, HCoV-OC43, HCoV-NL63 and SARS-CoV-2, overlapping spike peptides were used to stimulate the cells. Points from the study as a whole: Median SARS-CoV-2-reactive clonotype numbers went from about 20 to 38; this increase was not significant.

The Oncomine TCR Beta short-read assay sequenced DNA from cultured CD4+ T cells. TCRdb recomputed calls from the PCR reads with MiXCR, one row per CDR3 protein. The sample includes about 18,000 distinct CDR3 sequences, around half of them seen just once. The input for sequencing was CD4+ T cells from blood, cultured in vitro, taken about 7 months after SARS-CoV-2 vaccination. The TCR comes from a human donor who had recovered from COVID-19.

The CDR3 sequence: CASSLYRANMNTEAFF. The CDR3 coding sequence is TGTGCCAGCAGCTTGTACAGGGCCAACATGAACACTGAAGCTTTCTTT. V usage is TRBV5-6 and J usage is TRBJ1-1; D is possibly TRBD1 (6 bases). V dropped 1 base and J dropped 0 bases, with 13 bases sitting between them. CDR3 length: 16 amino acids. Germline V gene sequence: CDR1 SGHDT, CDR2 YYEEEE.